This T cell receptor beta chain was captured by sequencing in a study of CD8 T cells in Susac syndrome. The sequenced target, TCR beta, came from blood CD8+ and CD4+ T cells. It was negative isolation that provided the CD8+ and CD4+ T cells, whereas TEMRA cells were enriched by FACS. Study-wide points: Susac syndrome CD8+ repertoires were clonally expanded, most strongly in CD8+ TEMRA cells.

Germline values: CDR1 SGHVS, CDR2 FNYEAQ. The V end lost 7 bases, the J end lost 0 bases, and 12 bases lay between the germline ends. The CDR3 length is 14 residues. Of note for this clonotype: What it binds is not known.

Reverse transcription of about 0.45 to 1 ug RNA was carried out with random hexamers. TCRdb used MiXCR to reprocess the immunoSEQ multiplex PCR reads, holding one entry per CDR3 protein. The sample holds roughly 150,000 distinct CDR3 sequences; approximately 95% are singletons and the top ten take roughly 0.17%. The chain links TRBV7-6 to TRBJ1-1; D perhaps matches TRBD1 (5 bases). This sequence originates from a human donor with Susac syndrome. Sequenced sample: CD8+ T cells from PBMCs. CDR3 protein: CASTLGGMNTEAFF. The CDR3 DNA sequence: TGTGCCAGCACGCTCGGGGGGATGAACACTGAAGCTTTCTTT. The full variable domain, with the rest looked up from reference TRBV7-6 and TRBJ1-1, is GAGVSQSPRYKVTKRGQDVALRCDPISGHVSLYWYRQALGQGPEFLTYFNYEAQQDKSGLPNDRFSAERPEGSISTLTIQRTEQRDSAMYRCASTLGGMNTEAFFGQGTRLTVV.